This TCR beta chain was sequenced for a study of Ad26.COV2.S vaccination and SARS-CoV-2 variants. Study results and limitations: Spike-specific TCR breadth in vaccine recipients exceeded that seen in placebo recipients. Reportedly, after vaccination the spike-specific CD8+ and CD4+ T cell responses displayed substantial breadth. Placebo recipients and vaccine recipients were similar in non-spike TCR breadth.

Sequencing was performed with immunoSEQ multiplex PCR; in TCRdb, only in-frame clones are kept and a portion is missing. The data show 350,000 to 450,000 clones, about 90% seen once. As concerns this clone: Its antigen is not identified.

This CDR3 is 14 amino acids long. The chain employs TRBV21-1 and TRBJ1-3; the table calls TRBD1, which could not be checked here. TRBV21-1 is termed a pseudogene. This receptor was taken from a human donor who had recovered from COVID-19. Source: peripheral blood, taken after recovery from COVID-19. CDR3 coding DNA: TGTGCCAGCAGCAAAAACACAGGCCGGTGCACCATATATTTT. It codes for CASSKNTGRCTIYF.